The 24 T cell receptor beta chains given below trace back to one sample, sequenced in a study of Ad26.COV2.S vaccination and SARS-CoV-2 variants. Treatment in this sample: some 20 received Ad26.COV2.S at low or high dose, single or two shots; about 5 received placebo; per-sample allocation not given. Following the first vaccine or placebo injection, samples were taken on day 63. The repertoire was sequenced with immunoSEQ multiplex PCR; TCRdb's copy has only in-frame clones and lacks some. The sample gives roughly 400,000 clones, around 92% of which show up once; about 1.6% is in the top ten. The specimen comprised peripheral blood, sampled in a trial of Ad26.COV2.S vaccine versus placebo. The receptors were gathered from a person aged 18-65 years who received the Ad26.COV2.S COVID-19 vaccine or a placebo.

This clone has only one observation. The J gene is TRBJ2-1, the V gene TRBV15, with D possibly being TRBD1 (6 bases). The CDR3 consists of 13 residues. The V gene's germline CDR1 is LNHNV and CDR2 YYDKDF (reference sequence). V shed 6 bases and J shed 2 bases, with 8 bases lying between them. The CDR3 DNA follows: TGTGCCACCAGAAGGACAGCCTACAATGAGCAGTTCTTC. It codes for CATRRTAYNEQFF.

The V call is TRBV5-8, the J call TRBJ2-7, with D possibly TRBD1 on 6 matching bases. This CDR3 region has 15 residues. Germline lookup yields CDR1 SGHTS and CDR2 YDEGEE. The V and J ends lost 1 base and 9 bases respectively, with 20 bases between them. The DNA for the CDR3 is TGTGCCAGCAGCTTGACCAGACAGGTTCTACACGGGCAGTACTTC. This codes for CASSLTRQVLHGQYF.

Turning to this clone: The junction does not match germline at one end; this may be a read error. The rearrangement uses TRBV7-7 and TRBJ2-1; D gene unclear. This CDR3 has 15 amino acids. Germline loops: CDR1 SSHAT, CDR2 FNYEAQ (reference sequence). CDR3 amino acids: CASSHGSSSYNEQFF. CDR3 nucleotide sequence: TGTGCTAGCAGCCATGGCAGCAGCTCCTACAATGAGCAGTTCTTC.

The chain recombines TRBV4-1 with TRBJ1-4, with D possibly TRBD1 on 5 matching bases. Trimming took off 1 base at V and 7 bases at J, with 16 bases between the two ends. Germline CDR1 is MGHRA and CDR2 is YSYEKL. The CDR3 has 16 residues. DNA of the CDR3: TGCGCCAGCAGCCAAGCTGGCGACAGAGGCGTTGAAAAACTGTTTTTT. Translating it yields CASSQAGDRGVEKLFF.

This clone was observed once. The rearrangement joins TRBV18 to TRBJ1-1; D call uncertain. Germline values: CDR1 KGHSH, CDR2 LQKENI. This CDR3 contains 15 residues. V was trimmed by 2 bases and J by 2 bases, leaving 12 bases between them. The CDR3 sequence: CASSPSIRRNTEAFF. CDR3 in DNA: TGTGCCAGCTCACCATCTATACGGCGAAACACTGAAGCTTTCTTT.

V is TRBV7-8 and J is TRBJ2-1; D remains unclear. Deletions cut 3 bases from V and 8 bases from J, with 2 bases between. Germline CDR1 SGHVS, CDR2 FQNEAQ. This CDR3 region has 10 residues. The CDR3 DNA reads as TGTGCCAGCAGCTTCCATGAGCAGTTCTTC. This codes for CASSFHEQFF.

As for this clone: Other DNA sequences in this sample translate to the same CDR3. This rearrangement joins TRBV6-5 to TRBJ1-6; D is perhaps TRBD1 (5 bases). CDR1 and CDR2 (germline): MNHEY, SVGAGI. There are 15 residues in the CDR3. V lost 0 bases, J lost 4 bases, and 7 bases lay in between. CDR3 DNA: TGTGCCAGCAGTTACTCGACAGCTTATAATTCACCCCTCCACTTT. Protein: CASSYSTAYNSPLHF.

The V call is TRBV4-3, the J call TRBJ2-2; D is ambiguous. Germline loops: CDR1 LGHNA, CDR2 YSLEER. V was pared by 0 bases and J by 3 bases, with 8 bases between. The CDR3 is 15 amino acids. As DNA, the CDR3 is TGCGCCAGCAGCCAAGAAACAGCCTACACCGGGGAGCTGTTTTTT. It codes for CASSQETAYTGELFF.

The V call is TRBV9, the J call TRBJ2-5; 10 positions agree with TRBD2. The CDR3 sequence is 17 residues long. Looked up from germline, CDR1 is SGDLS and CDR2 is YYNGEE. Trimming took 0 bases from V and 2 from J; bases not matched to a gene: 7. The DNA for the CDR3 is TGTGCCAGCAGCGTAGGTGGAGCGGGGGGGCGTCAAGAGACCCAGTACTTC. It codes for CASSVGGAGGRQETQYF.

This clone was seen just once. The chain links TRBV5-1 to TRBJ2-5; 10 bases match TRBD1. The V and J ends lost 4 bases and 0 bases, in that order; junction bases with no gene match: 9. The germline V gene encodes CDR1 SGHRS and CDR2 YFSETQ. This CDR3 contains 17 residues. The CDR3 protein is CASSMHGTGANQETQYF. The CDR3 bases are TGCGCCAGCAGCATGCACGGGACAGGGGCCAACCAAGAGACCCAGTACTTC.

The CDR3 DNA reads as TGTGCCAGCAGCTTAGGCGGCAGGGCCGGAGAGACCCAGTACTTC. It codes for CASSLGGRAGETQYF. The chain is built from TRBV11-2 and TRBJ2-5, with a possible D match to TRBD1 (5 bases). This CDR3 region has 15 residues. The germline V gene has CDR1 SGHAT and CDR2 FQNNGV. Trimming removed 1 base at V and 4 bases at J, with 13 bases between. The variable domain in full, completed from reference TRBV11-2 and TRBJ2-5, reads EAGVAQSPRYKIIEKRQSVAFWCNPISGHATLYWYQQILGQGPKLLIQFQNNGVVDDSQLPKDRFSAERLKGVDSTLKIQPAKLEDSAVYLCASSLGGRAGETQYFGPGTRLLVL.

The chain uses TRBV11-2 and TRBJ2-7; the match to TRBD1 covers 8 bases. J lost 4 bases, V lost 1 base, and 0 bases had no gene match. The CDR3 totals 13 residues. Germline CDR1 SGHAT, CDR2 FQNNGV. The CDR3 protein is CASSLGTGYEQYF. DNA for the CDR3: TGTGCCAGCAGCTTAGGGACAGGGTACGAGCAGTACTTC.

The chain carries TRBV11-2 and TRBJ2-2; D remains unclear. CDR3 length equals 13 residues. CDR1 is SGHAT and CDR2 is FQNNGV in the germline V gene. The V gene lost 3 bases and the J gene lost 6 bases, with 8 bases spanning the gap. CDR3 amino acids: CASSFFRAGELFF. CDR3 nucleotide sequence: TGTGCCAGCAGCTTTTTTCGCGCCGGGGAGCTGTTTTTT. Combining the CDR3 with reference TRBV11-2 and TRBJ2-2 gives the whole variable domain EAGVAQSPRYKIIEKRQSVAFWCNPISGHATLYWYQQILGQGPKLLIQFQNNGVVDDSQLPKDRFSAERLKGVDSTLKIQPAKLEDSAVYLCASSFFRAGELFFGEGSRLTVL.

The rearrangement joins TRBV6-4 to TRBJ2-5, with TRBD2 matching over 9 bases. CDR1 and CDR2 (germline): MRHNA, SNTAGT. V shed 0 bases and J 3 bases; nucleotides not matched to a gene: 5. The CDR3 has 16 amino acids. As DNA, the CDR3 is TGTGCCAGCAGTGACTCGACGGTAGCGGGGGAAGAGACCCAGTACTTC. Its protein product is CASSDSTVAGEETQYF.

V usage is TRBV4-1 and J usage is TRBJ2-1; tentative D call: TRBD2 (8 bases). The CDR3 runs to 16 residues. With 2 bases removed from V and 4 bases from J, the gap between germline ends came to 15 bases. Germline values: CDR1 MGHRA, CDR2 YSYEKL. CDR3 residues: CASSQHGGDSYNEQFF. The CDR3 DNA is TGCGCCAGCAGCCAACACGGGGGGGACAGTTACAATGAGCAGTTCTTC.

V gene TRBV15 combines with J gene TRBJ2-3; 8 nucleotides match TRBD2. The CDR3 is 15 amino acids. CDR1 is LNHNV and CDR2 is YYDKDF in the germline V gene (reference sequence). V gave up 5 bases and J gave up 2 bases; unmatched junction bases: 6. The CDR3 DNA is TGTGCCACCAGCCGTAGCGGGGTGATCACAGATACGCAGTATTTT. Translation: CATSRSGVITDTQYF.

The chain links TRBV19 to TRBJ2-1; D is perhaps TRBD1 (5 bases). V lost 5 bases, J lost 2 bases, and 10 bases lay in between. The CDR3 is made up of 14 amino acids. Germline CDR1 LNHDA, CDR2 SQIVND (reference sequence). CDR3 DNA: TGTGCCAGTAGTCTGACAGTTACCTACAATGAGCAGTTCTTC. This translates into CASSLTVTYNEQFF.

The V call is TRBV29-1, the J call TRBJ2-1; perhaps TRBD2 as D (5 bases). This CDR3 comprises 11 residues. Per the germline V gene, CDR1 is SQVTM and CDR2 is ANQGSEA. The V end lost 5 bases, the J end lost 6 bases, and 8 bases lay between the germline ends. The CDR3 sequence is CSVPRGNEQFF. The CDR3 nucleotides read TGCAGCGTTCCACGGGGCAATGAGCAGTTCTTC.

The chain is built from TRBV18 and TRBJ2-1; no clear D. Germline assignment: CDR1 KGHSH and CDR2 LQKENI. The CDR3 extends over 13 amino acids. The ends were cut back, 2 bases at V and 12 bases at J, with 14 bases in the middle. The DNA of the CDR3 is TGTGCCAGCTCACCAGGGGAAATCTCTCGGCAGTTCTTC. Its protein product is CASSPGEISRQFF.

This sequence joins TRBV5-5 and TRBJ1-5; D remains unclear. The CDR3 contains 14 residues. V lost 4 bases to trimming and J lost 3 bases, with 11 bases between them. Germline V gene sequence: CDR1 SGHKS, CDR2 YYEKEE (reference sequence). CDR3 protein: CASSGRTVNQPQHF. The CDR3 nucleotides read TGTGCCAGCAGCGGCCGCACGGTCAATCAGCCCCAGCATTTT.

V and J are TRBV2 and TRBJ1-2; 8 nucleotides match TRBD1. Germline CDR1 reads SNHLY; CDR2 reads FYNNEI. The length of the CDR3 is 14 residues. J lost 6 bases, V lost 6 bases, and 9 bases had no gene match. CDR3 loop: CASRRSGGANGYTF. In DNA, the CDR3 is TGTGCCAGCAGGAGATCAGGGGGCGCGAATGGCTACACCTTC.

This clone was counted once. The rearrangement uses TRBV6-5 and TRBJ2-1; D tentatively reads TRBD1 or TRBD2 (5 bases each). The CDR3 has 16 residues. V lost 0 bases, J lost 10 bases, and 19 bases lay in between. The germline V gene has CDR1 MNHEY and CDR2 SVGAGI. DNA of the CDR3: TGTGCCAGCAGTTACTCGTCGGGACGGGCCCAAACGGAGCAGTTCTTC. This encodes CASSYSSGRAQTEQFF.

This chain links TRBV24-1 with TRBJ1-6; D may be TRBD1 (5 bases). The CDR3 spans 15 residues. V was pared by 8 bases and J by 0 bases, with 10 bases between. In germline, CDR1 is KGHDR, CDR2 SFDVKD. The CDR3 spells CATKGQGSYNSPLHF. CDR3 coding DNA: TGTGCCACCAAAGGCCAGGGCTCCTATAATTCACCCCTCCACTTT.

The chain carries TRBV6-2 or TRBV6-3 and TRBJ2-1; TRBD2 aligns across 7 bases. The CDR3 runs 13 residues. The germline V gene encodes CDR1 MNHEY and CDR2 SVGEGT. V lost 3 bases and J lost 5; bases outside the gene matches: 1. The chain's CDR3 is CASSYAGDNEQFF. CDR3 nucleotides: TGTGCCAGCAGTTATGCGGGAGACAATGAGCAGTTCTTC.